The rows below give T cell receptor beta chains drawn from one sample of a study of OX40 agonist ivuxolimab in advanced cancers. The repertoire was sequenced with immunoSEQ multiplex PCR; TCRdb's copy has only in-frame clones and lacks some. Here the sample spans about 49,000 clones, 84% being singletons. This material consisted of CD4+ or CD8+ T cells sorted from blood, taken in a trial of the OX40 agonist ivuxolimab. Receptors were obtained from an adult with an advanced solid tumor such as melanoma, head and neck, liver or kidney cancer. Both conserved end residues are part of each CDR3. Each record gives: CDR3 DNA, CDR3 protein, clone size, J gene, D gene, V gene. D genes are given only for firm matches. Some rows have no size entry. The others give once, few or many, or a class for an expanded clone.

TGCAGCGGGCTAGGGACTAGCGGGGCCTCGGGCCACAATGAGCAGTTCTTC	CSGLGTSGASGHNEQFF	.	TRBJ2-1	TRBD2	TRBV29-1
TGTGCCAGCAGCTTACTCGGACTAGCGGGATTTTTTGATAATGAGCAGTTCTTC	CASSLLGLAGFFDNEQFF	.	TRBJ2-1	TRBD2	TRBV7-6
TGTGCCAGCAGCCCAGGACAGGGTATAGATACGCAGTATTTT	CASSPGQGIDTQYF	.	TRBJ2-3	TRBD1	TRBV9
TGTGCCAGCAGCTTAGGGTCCAGGCGGCGGAACACCATATATTTT	CASSLGSRRRNTIYF	.	TRBJ1-3	.	TRBV7-2
TGTGCCAGCAGCCCCCATGAAGTCCAACCTGAGCAGTTCTTC	CASSPHEVQPEQFF	.	TRBJ2-1	.	TRBV7-6
TGTGCCAGCAGTTTACCTGGGCCGGGACAACACTACGAGCAGTACTTC	CASSLPGPGQHYEQYF	few	TRBJ2-7	.	TRBV28
TGCGCCAGCAGCCAAGATTTGACAACTAATGAAAAACTGTTTTTT	CASSQDLTTNEKLFF	.	TRBJ1-4	.	TRBV4-3
TGTGCCAGCAGCAGAGGGAGGGACGGTGCGGCCCAGTACTTC	CASSRGRDGAAQYF	.	TRBJ2-5	TRBD2	TRBV11-1
TGTGCCTGGAGGGGCGGCAGGAAGAACACTGAAGCTTTCTTT	CAWRGGRKNTEAFF	.	TRBJ1-1	.	TRBV30
TGTGCCAGCAGCCCTCCTCCTAGCGGGAGCCCCGGGCAGTTCTTC	CASSPPPSGSPGQFF	.	TRBJ2-1	TRBD2	TRBV11-2
TGTGCCACCAGCAGAGGATCTGCTGGAAACACCATATATTTT	CATSRGSAGNTIYF	.	TRBJ1-3	.	TRBV15
TGTGCCAGCAGTGTTATCTCTGGGCCTCCTGGCTACACCTTC	CASSVISGPPGYTF	.	TRBJ1-2	.	TRBV2
TGTGCCAGCACCCACGCGAATAGCAATCAGCCCCAGCATTTT	CASTHANSNQPQHF	.	TRBJ1-5	.	TRBV6-1
TGCGCCAGCAGCCAAGTTCTCCTACAAGAGACCCAGTACTTC	CASSQVLLQETQYF	.	TRBJ2-5	.	TRBV4-1
TGTGCCAGCACCCCGGGCTCGAGGGTTATAAACATTCAGTACTTC	CASTPGSRVINIQYF	.	TRBJ2-4	.	TRBV28
TGTGCCAGCAGCTTACATGGGGCTAGCGGGAGTACCGGGGAGCTGTTTTTT	CASSLHGASGSTGELFF	.	TRBJ2-2	TRBD2	TRBV7-7
TGTGCCAGAAGCTTGGGCACTCACAACACATCTGGGAAGGACCAGTACTTC	CARSLGTHNTSGKDQYF	.	TRBJ2-5	.	TRBV5-3
TGCGCCAGCAGCTTGAATGGGGACCCTAACTATGGCTACACCTTC	CASSLNGDPNYGYTF	.	TRBJ1-2	.	TRBV5-1
TGTGCCACCTCTCAGGGGGCGATGGGAAACACCATATATTTT	CATSQGAMGNTIYF	.	TRBJ1-3	TRBD1	TRBV15
TGCGCCAGCACCTTCCCGGGGTCAAAAAACATTCAGTACTTC	CASTFPGSKNIQYF	.	TRBJ2-4	.	TRBV23-1
TGTGCCACCAGCAGGGACAGGGATGATTCACCCCTCCACTTT	CATSRDRDDSPLHF	.	TRBJ1-6	TRBD1	TRBV15
TGCAGCGTTGAACGGACTAGCGAAGAGACCCAGTACTTC	CSVERTSEETQYF	.	TRBJ2-5	TRBD2	TRBV29-1
TGTGCCAGCTCACCGGCCACGGCGCAGCCCCAGCATTTT	CASSPATAQPQHF	few	TRBJ1-5	.	TRBV18
TGTGCCAGCAGTCTAGTGAACACTGAAGCTTTCTTT	CASSLVNTEAFF	.	TRBJ1-1	.	TRBV6-6
TGTGCCAGCAGCCTCGGGACGGACTATGGCTACACCTTC	CASSLGTDYGYTF	few	TRBJ1-2	.	TRBV11-2
TGCGCCAGCAGCCAAGATCCGGTCGGGAGGGGCTCCTACGAGCAGTACTTC	CASSQDPVGRGSYEQYF	.	TRBJ2-7	TRBD2	TRBV4-3
TGTGCCAGCAGCGCCCTCGCTAACGGCGGGGAGCTGTTTTTT	CASSALANGGELFF	.	TRBJ2-2	.	TRBV14
TGTGCCAGTAGTATGCTAGCGGGAGAGGGTGAGCAGTACTTC	CASSMLAGEGEQYF	.	TRBJ2-7	TRBD2	TRBV19
TGCGCCTCATACCGGGACAGAGTTTCTGGCTACACCTTC	CASYRDRVSGYTF	.	TRBJ1-2	TRBD1	TRBV5-1
TGTGCCAGCAGCAACTCCGGGACAGGGCCCCACTATGGCTACACCTTC	CASSNSGTGPHYGYTF	.	TRBJ1-2	TRBD1	TRBV6-6
TGTGCCAGCAGCTCCCTGGCGACTGGGAACACTGAAGCTTTCTTT	CASSSLATGNTEAFF	.	TRBJ1-1	.	TRBV7-2
TGTGCCAGCAGCTTCACTAGTACCCATTACAATGAGCAGTTCTTC	CASSFTSTHYNEQFF	.	TRBJ2-1	.	TRBV28
TGTGCCAGCAGCCGACCTAATCAAACCCACTACTACAATGAGCAGTTCTTC	CASSRPNQTHYYNEQFF	.	TRBJ2-1	.	TRBV6-8
TGCGCCAGCAGCTTGGTAGCAGGAGCTAACTATGGCTACACCTTC	CASSLVAGANYGYTF	.	TRBJ1-2	.	TRBV5-1
TGTGCCAGCAGCCGCCTGGGGGCTGAGGGAGAAAAACTGTTTTTT	CASSRLGAEGEKLFF	.	TRBJ1-4	.	TRBV14
TGTGCCAGCAGCTTACAGGGAGGAGATGAGCAGTTCTTC	CASSLQGGDEQFF	.	TRBJ2-1	.	TRBV5-4
TGCGCCAGCAGCGTACAGGGGATCGGAAACACCATATATTTT	CASSVQGIGNTIYF	.	TRBJ1-3	TRBD1	TRBV5-1
TGCAGTGCTAACCAGGGGTACGAGCAGTACTTC	CSANQGYEQYF	once	TRBJ2-7	.	TRBV20-1
TGTGCCAGCAGCAACCCGGGACGGGCCTTCAATCAGCCCCAGCATTTT	CASSNPGRAFNQPQHF	.	TRBJ1-5	.	TRBV7-8
TGTGCCAGCAGCTCTGGCGACGCGGGAGGACTTGGCAATGAGCAGTTCTTC	CASSSGDAGGLGNEQFF	.	TRBJ2-1	TRBD2	TRBV11-2
TGTGCCAGCAGCTTAGCCCTAGACAATGAGCAGTTCTTC	CASSLALDNEQFF	.	TRBJ2-1	.	TRBV7-2
TGTGCCAGCAGCTCCCGGCTAGCGGCCTACGAGCAGTACTTC	CASSSRLAAYEQYF	.	TRBJ2-7	TRBD2	TRBV7-2
TGTGCCAGCAGAGGGACAGGGCAAGAGACCCAGTACTTC	CASRGTGQETQYF	.	TRBJ2-5	TRBD1	TRBV28
TGTGCCAGCAGTTTCCAAGCGGGACCTGGCGAGCAGTACTTC	CASSFQAGPGEQYF	once	TRBJ2-7	TRBD2	TRBV28
TGTGCCAGCAGCCGGGGACTGTCCTACGAGCAGTACTTC	CASSRGLSYEQYF	.	TRBJ2-7	.	TRBV7-6